These T cell receptor beta chains were read from a single sample in a study of cytomegalovirus exposure and HLA in healthy donors. Data came from immunoSEQ multiplex PCR; TCRdb stores just in-frame clones and leaves some out. The listing contains 200,000 to 250,000 clones. Sequencing used PBMCs. These TCRs come from a girl aged 2 to 10 in good health and CMV-seropositive. The CDR3 runs from the conserved cysteine through the conserved F or W. Each record gives: V gene, J gene, D gene, CDR3 protein, CDR3 DNA. A D gene is named only where the DNA matches it firmly.

>TRBV11-3|TRBJ2-1|NA
CASSLQANEQFF
TGTGCCAGCAGCTTACAGGCCAATGAGCAGTTCTTC
>TRBV9|TRBJ2-1|TRBD2
CASSSIGTSEHNEQFF
TGTGCCAGCAGCTCTATAGGGACTAGCGAACACAATGAGCAGTTCTTC
>TRBV4-1|TRBJ1-1|NA
CASSMNTEAFF
TGCGCCAGCAGTATGAACACTGAAGCTTTCTTT
>TRBV6-1|TRBJ2-7|TRBD2
CASSVRTSGSPYEQYF
TGTGCCAGCAGTGTGCGGACTAGCGGATCGCCCTACGAGCAGTACTTC
>TRBV6-1|TRBJ1-2|TRBD1
CASSEQTGKNGYTF
TGTGCCAGCAGTGAACAGACAGGGAAGAATGGCTACACCTTC
>TRBV28|TRBJ2-2|TRBD2
CASSLLAGVGGTGELFF
TGTGCCAGCAGTTTACTAGCGGGAGTGGGTGGCACCGGGGAGCTGTTTTTT
>TRBV5-1|TRBJ1-1|TRBD1
CASSAGGTGGRGTEAFF
TGCGCCAGCAGCGCGGGTGGGACAGGGGGCAGGGGCACTGAAGCTTTCTTT
>TRBV29-1|TRBJ2-1|TRBD2
CSVRFRLATYNEQFF
TGCAGCGTTAGGTTCCGACTAGCGACTTACAATGAGCAGTTCTTC
>TRBV2|TRBJ2-7|TRBD2
CASRREVIEQYF
TGTGCCAGCAGGCGGGAGGTGATTGAGCAGTACTTC
>TRBV7-2|TRBJ2-7|TRBD2
CASSIFTSGRAGEQYF
TGTGCCAGCAGCATATTCACTAGCGGGAGGGCGGGCGAGCAGTACTTC
>TRBV27|TRBJ2-2|NA
CASSLQGNTGELFF
TGTGCCAGCAGTTTACAGGGTAACACCGGGGAGCTGTTTTTT
>TRBV5-5|TRBJ2-7|TRBD2
CASSFRGAYEQYF
TGTGCCAGCAGCTTCCGGGGGGCCTACGAGCAGTACTTC
>TRBV28|TRBJ1-4|NA
CASSLDSGIANEKLFF
TGTGCCAGCAGCCTAGACTCGGGTATAGCTAATGAAAAACTGTTTTTT
>TRBV19|TRBJ1-1|NA
CASSGANTEAFF
TGTGCCAGTAGTGGAGCGAACACTGAAGCTTTCTTT
>TRBV5-1|TRBJ1-1|NA
CASSLGNRAVNTEAFF
TGCGCCAGCAGCTTGGGAAACAGGGCCGTGAACACTGAAGCTTTCTTT
>TRBV5-4|TRBJ2-3|TRBD2
CASRAGGPRDTQYF
TGTGCCAGCAGGGCGGGAGGGCCGCGGGATACGCAGTATTTT
>TRBV6-1|TRBJ1-5|NA
CASSGPGGASQPQHF
TGTGCCAGCAGTGGGCCGGGGGGGGCATCTCAGCCCCAGCATTTT
>TRBV7-2|TRBJ1-5|NA
CASSLDLWVGAQPQHF
TGTGCCAGCAGCTTAGACTTGTGGGTTGGGGCTCAGCCCCAGCATTTT
>TRBV2|TRBJ2-1|TRBD1
CASSLTGQGSYNEQFF
TGTGCCAGCAGTCTCACGGGACAGGGCTCCTACAATGAGCAGTTCTTC
>TRBV28|TRBJ2-7|TRBD1
CASSDLGTVVSKSYEQYF
TGTGCCAGCAGTGATCTAGGGACAGTAGTGTCCAAATCCTACGAGCAGTACTTC
>TRBV25-1|TRBJ1-1|NA
CASSGGMNTEAFF
TGTGCCAGTAGCGGGGGGATGAACACTGAAGCTTTCTTT
>TRBV27|TRBJ2-1|NA
CASSQGGTFYNEQFF
TGTGCCAGCAGTCAGGGCGGTACTTTCTACAATGAGCAGTTCTTC
>TRBV5-1|TRBJ2-1|TRBD2
CASSRSPGGPNEQFF
TGCGCCAGCAGTAGGTCCCCGGGAGGGCCGAATGAGCAGTTCTTC
>TRBV5-4|TRBJ2-7|NA
CASSPRPESYEQYF
TGTGCCAGCAGCCCGCGCCCCGAATCCTACGAGCAGTACTTC
>TRBV5-4|TRBJ2-7|TRBD2
CASSRPPKAGTYEQYF
TGTGCCAGCAGCCGCCCCCCCAAAGCGGGAACCTACGAGCAGTACTTC
>TRBV7-6|TRBJ2-2|TRBD2
CASSSRLAGGSNTGELFF
TGTGCCAGCAGCTCACGACTAGCGGGAGGATCAAACACCGGGGAGCTGTTTTTT
>TRBV28|TRBJ2-7|TRBD1
CASSLGDRGHF
TGTGCCAGCAGTTTGGGTGACAGGGGCCACTTC
>TRBV6-6|TRBJ2-7|NA
CASTDPGQNYEQYF
TGTGCCAGCACCGACCCCGGACAGAACTACGAGCAGTACTTC
>TRBV20-1|TRBJ1-1|NA
CSARRETAFF
TGCAGTGCTAGGAGGGAGACGGCTTTCTTT
>TRBV28|TRBJ1-5|NA
CASSPGALSNQPQHF
TGTGCCAGCAGTCCAGGGGCCCTGAGCAATCAGCCCCAGCATTTT
>TRBV7-2|TRBJ2-5|NA
CASSLEQQETQYF
TGTGCCAGCAGCTTAGAACAGCAAGAGACCCAGTACTTC
>TRBV6-1|TRBJ2-1|TRBD2
CASSASGTSYNEQFF
TGTGCCAGCAGTGCCAGCGGGACTTCCTACAATGAGCAGTTCTTC
>TRBV19|TRBJ2-1|TRBD2
CASSIESSGRIGEQFF
TGTGCCAGTAGTATAGAGTCTAGCGGGAGGATCGGGGAGCAGTTCTTC
>TRBV28|TRBJ2-1|TRBD2
CASSTTGLAGGEQFF
TGTGCCAGCAGCACTACGGGACTAGCGGGAGGCGAGCAGTTCTTC
>TRBV28|TRBJ2-5|NA
CASSLMGLTYQETQYF
TGTGCCAGCAGTTTAATGGGACTCACGTACCAAGAGACCCAGTACTTC
>TRBV2|TRBJ2-1|NA
CASSSPDNEQFF
TGTGCCAGCAGCTCGCCAGACAATGAGCAGTTCTTC
>TRBV19|TRBJ1-2|TRBD1
CASSGLDRGYGYTF
TGTGCCAGTAGTGGTCTTGACAGGGGCTATGGCTACACCTTC
>TRBV7-9|TRBJ2-7|NA
CASSLPSSYEQYF
TGTGCCAGCAGCTTACCCTCTTCCTACGAGCAGTACTTC
>TRBV6-5|TRBJ1-5|NA
CASSYVAGENQPQHF
TGTGCCAGCAGTTACGTCGCAGGGGAGAATCAGCCCCAGCATTTT
>TRBV5-5|TRBJ1-5|NA
CASSLEGRGTNQPQHF
TGTGCCAGCAGCTTGGAGGGCAGGGGAACGAATCAGCCCCAGCATTTT
>TRBV5-1|TRBJ1-4|TRBD1
CASSLTGGVEKLFF
TGCGCCAGCAGCTTGACAGGGGGCGTTGAAAAACTGTTTTTT
>TRBV19|TRBJ1-5|NA
CASTGRSDNQPQHF
TGTGCCAGCACGGGAAGGAGCGATAATCAGCCCCAGCATTTT
>TRBV6-1|TRBJ2-1|NA
CASSEVFSYNEQFF
TGTGCCAGCAGTGAAGTCTTTTCCTACAATGAGCAGTTCTTC
>TRBV7-2|TRBJ2-2|NA
CASKRQANTGELFF
TGTGCCAGCAAGAGACAGGCGAACACCGGGGAGCTGTTTTTT
>TRBV5-1|TRBJ2-5|NA
CASSWGRGAGQETQYF
TGCGCCAGCAGCTGGGGTAGGGGCGCTGGGCAAGAGACCCAGTACTTC
>TRBV6-5|TRBJ1-1|NA
CASSQTPPAAFF
TGTGCCAGCAGTCAGACACCTCCGGCGGCTTTCTTT